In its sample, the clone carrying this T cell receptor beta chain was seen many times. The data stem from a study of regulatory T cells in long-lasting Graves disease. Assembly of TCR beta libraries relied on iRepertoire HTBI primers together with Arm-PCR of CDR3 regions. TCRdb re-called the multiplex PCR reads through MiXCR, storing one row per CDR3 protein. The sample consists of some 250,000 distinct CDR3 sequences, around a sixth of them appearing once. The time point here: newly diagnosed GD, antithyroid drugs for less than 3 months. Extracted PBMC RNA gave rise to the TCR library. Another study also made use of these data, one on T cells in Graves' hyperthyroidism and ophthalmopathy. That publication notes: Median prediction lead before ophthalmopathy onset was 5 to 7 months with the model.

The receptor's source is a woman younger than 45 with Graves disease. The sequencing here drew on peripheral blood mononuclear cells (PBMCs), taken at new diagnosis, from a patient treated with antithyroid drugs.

CDR3 region: CASSLWDPSDSPLHF. In DNA, the CDR3 is TGCGCCAGCAGCCTCTGGGACCCGTCAGATTCACCCCTCCACTTT. V and J are TRBV5-1 and TRBJ1-6; D possibly corresponds to TRBD1 (5 bases). CDR1 is SGHRS, CDR2 YFSETQ, per germline. Trimming shortened V by 4 bases and J by 8 bases, and 16 bases separated the two germline ends. The CDR3 has 15 residues.